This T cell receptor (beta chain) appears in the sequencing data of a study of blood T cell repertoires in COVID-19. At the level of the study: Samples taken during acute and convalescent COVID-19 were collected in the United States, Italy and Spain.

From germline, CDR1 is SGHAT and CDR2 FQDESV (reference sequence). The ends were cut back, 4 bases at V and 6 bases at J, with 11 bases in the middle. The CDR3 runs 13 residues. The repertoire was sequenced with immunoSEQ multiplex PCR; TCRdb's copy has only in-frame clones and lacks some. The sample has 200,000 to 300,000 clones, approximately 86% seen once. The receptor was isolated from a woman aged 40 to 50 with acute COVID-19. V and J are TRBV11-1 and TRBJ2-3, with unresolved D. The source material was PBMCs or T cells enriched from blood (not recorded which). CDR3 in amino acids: CASSYRPEDTQYF. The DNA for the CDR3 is TGTGCCAGCAGCTATAGGCCGGAGGATACGCAGTATTTT. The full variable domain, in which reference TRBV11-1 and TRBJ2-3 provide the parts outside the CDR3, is EAEVAQSPRYKITEKSQAVAFWCDPISGHATLYWYRQILGQGPELLVQFQDESVVDDSQLPKDRFSAERLKGVDSTLKIQPAELGDSAMYLCASSYRPEDTQYFGPGTRLTVL.